This entry lists 25 T cell receptor beta chains sequenced from one sample in a study of blood T cell repertoires in COVID-19 (dated by TCRdb to 2019 to 2021). Receptor libraries were prepared by the immunoSEQ multiplex PCR assay. TCRdb mirrors the immuneACCESS table, restricted to in-frame sequences. Some clones are absent from its copies; in checked studies, under half trace to an unresolved V gene, and the reason for the others is unknown. A total of about 150,000 clones appear in this sample, approximately 92% of them only once. Clones ranked in the top ten supply around an eighth of the sample. Sequencing was performed on peripheral blood. The origin of the receptors is a man aged 18 to 29 with COVID-19, enrolled during active disease.

The chain links TRBV9 to TRBJ2-7; 14 nucleotides align to TRBD2. Trimming took 3 bases from V and 3 from J; bases not matched to a gene: 8. Germline V gives CDR1 SGDLS, CDR2 YYNGEE. The CDR3 runs 17 residues. Written as DNA, the CDR3 is TGTGCCAGCAGCGGCTCGCCGGGACTAGCGGGAGTCTACGAGCAGTACTTC. This translates into CASSGSPGLAGVYEQYF.

The sample holds one count of this clone. The V gene is TRBV15, the J gene TRBJ1-5, with 8 bases aligning to TRBD1. The CDR3 is made up of 17 amino acids. Germline CDR1 is LNHNV and CDR2 is YYDKDF (reference sequence). Trimming removed 6 bases from V and 2 bases from J; junction bases left unmatched: 12. The CDR3 nucleotides read TGTGCCACCAGGTCGGACAGGGTGGGTAGTGGCAATCAGCCCCAGCATTTT. Protein sequence: CATRSDRVGSGNQPQHF.

This chain uses TRBV6-2 or TRBV6-3 with TRBJ2-2; D is perhaps TRBD1 (5 bases). The CDR3 totals 15 residues. Germline V gene lookup returns CDR1 MNHEY and CDR2 SVGEGT. V was clipped by 2 bases and J by 0 bases, with 7 bases between them. CDR3 in DNA: TGTGCCAGCAGTTACCAGGACACGAACACCGGGGAGCTGTTTTTT. Translation gives CASSYQDTNTGELFF.

The chain couples TRBV5-6 to TRBJ2-7, with TRBD1 matching over 7 bases. This CDR3 is built from 14 residues. Germline CDR1 and CDR2: SGHDT and YYEEEE. The V and J ends lost 4 bases and 3 bases, in that order; junction bases with no gene match: 7. The CDR3 loop reads CASSLWDSHYEQYF. The CDR3 DNA reads as TGTGCCAGCAGCCTGTGGGACAGCCACTACGAGCAGTACTTC.

The J gene is TRBJ1-4, the V gene TRBV6-5, with a tentative D call TRBD1 (6 bases). There are 14 residues in the CDR3. V lost 6 bases and J lost 7, with 15 bases in between. Germline V gives CDR1 MNHEY, CDR2 SVGAGI. The CDR3 nucleotides read TGTGCCAGCAGAGACAGGACAAGGGGTGAAAAACTGTTTTTT. This encodes CASRDRTRGEKLFF.

This clone was seen a handful of times. At one of its ends the junction is not consistent with the germline gene, which may arise from a read error. The chain has TRBV6-5 and TRBJ1-2, with 8 bases that match TRBD1. CDR3 length: 14 residues. The germline V gene encodes CDR1 MNHEY and CDR2 SVGAGI. CDR3 region: CASSWDRTASAMAF. In DNA, the CDR3 is TGTGCCAGCAGTTGGGACAGGACCGCTTCTGCTATGGCCTTC.

This clone has just one count. The V gene is TRBV5-4, the J gene TRBJ1-1, with D possibly TRBD1 on 5 matching bases. The V and J ends lost 4 bases and 3 bases respectively, with 10 bases between them. CDR1 is SGHNT and CDR2 is YYREEE in the germline V gene (reference sequence). The CDR3 totals 13 residues. Here the CDR3 DNA reads TGTGCCAGCAGCCCAGCAGGGTACACTGAAGCTTTCTTT. As protein: CASSPAGYTEAFF.

V gene TRBV6-5 combines with J gene TRBJ2-7; 10 nucleotides line up with TRBD1. With V trimmed by 5 bases and J by 5 bases, 9 bases remained unmatched. Germline assignment: CDR1 MNHEY and CDR2 SVGAGI. CDR3 size: 15 residues. Here the CDR3 DNA reads TGTGCCAGCAGTCCCCGGACAGGGGGGCCCCACGAGCAGTACTTC. It is translated as CASSPRTGGPHEQYF.

This clone was counted a few times. V usage is TRBV7-8 and J usage is TRBJ2-1; no definite D call. The V and J ends lost 1 base and 0 bases respectively, with 10 bases between them. The V gene's germline CDR1 is SGHVS and CDR2 FQNEAQ. The CDR3 length is 16 residues. The CDR3 DNA is TGTGCCAGCAGCTTAGGGTTACTTGCCTCCTACAATGAGCAGTTCTTC. It codes for CASSLGLLASYNEQFF.

The chain uses TRBV7-9 and TRBJ2-1; D is undetermined. Trimming removed 6 bases at V and 0 bases at J, with 18 bases between. This CDR3 comprises 17 residues. CDR1 is SEHNR and CDR2 is FQNEAQ in the germline V gene (reference sequence). CDR3: CASSHAERLSSYNEQFF. As DNA, the CDR3 is TGTGCCAGCAGTCACGCGGAGAGGCTTAGCTCCTACAATGAGCAGTTCTTC.

The rearrangement uses TRBV30 and TRBJ1-6; D gene ambiguous. Trimming cost V 0 bases and J 1 base, with 10 bases left between them. This CDR3 region has 16 residues. CDR1 GTSNPN and CDR2 SVGIG come from the germline V gene (reference sequence). This CDR3 reads CAWSVTRYSYNSPLHF. CDR3 sequence (DNA): TGTGCCTGGAGTGTAACGCGGTATTCCTATAATTCACCCCTCCACTTT.

This chain uses TRBV5-1 with TRBJ1-3, with a possible D match to TRBD1 (6 bases). The CDR3 extends over 15 amino acids. Trimming took 4 bases from V and 0 from J, leaving 11 bases between them. Germline-derived CDR1 and CDR2 are SGHRS and YFSETQ. CDR3 loop: CASSSGQTSGNTIYF. CDR3 bases: TGCGCCAGCAGCAGCGGACAGACCTCTGGAAACACCATATATTTT.

V gene TRBV19 combines with J gene TRBJ1-2; tentative D call: TRBD1 (6 bases). CDR1 and CDR2 from the germline V gene are LNHDA and SQIVND (reference sequence). Trimming pared 1 base from V and 4 bases from J, leaving 16 bases between. The CDR3 loop spans 16 amino acids. The CDR3 sequence is CASSIGDRQAGYGYTF. For the CDR3, the DNA is TGTGCCAGTAGTATAGGGGACCGACAGGCGGGCTATGGCTACACCTTC.

This sequence joins TRBV7-2 and TRBJ2-5; TRBD1 matches at 8 bases. Germline V gene data show CDR1 as SGHTA and CDR2 as FQGNSA. The J segment lost 5 bases and the V segment lost 4 bases, leaving 9 bases of the junction unmatched. The CDR3 loop spans 15 amino acids. Written as DNA, the CDR3 is TGTGCCAGCAGCTCAGCGACAGGGGTGTGGGAGACCCAGTACTTC. Protein sequence: CASSSATGVWETQYF.

This sequence joins TRBV2 and TRBJ2-7; perhaps TRBD1 as D (6 bases). The germline V gene has CDR1 SNHLY and CDR2 FYNNEI. V was clipped by 3 bases and J by 4 bases, with 31 bases between them. The CDR3 runs 20 residues. CDR3 nucleotide sequence: TGTGCCAGCAGTGACCAAGGTATCTGGGGGCTCCCCACAGGGCCTTACGAGCAGTACTTC. Translation gives CASSDQGIWGLPTGPYEQYF. Full variable domain (rest looked up from reference TRBV2 and TRBJ2-7): EPEVTQTPSHQVTQMGQEVILRCVPISNHLYFYWYRQILGQKVEFLVSFYNNEISEKSEIFDDQFSVERPDGSNFTLKIRSTKLEDSAMYFCASSDQGIWGLPTGPYEQYFGPGTRLTVT.

The rearrangement links TRBV6-2 or TRBV6-3 to TRBJ2-7, with TRBD2 matching 10 bases. CDR1 is MNHEY, CDR2 SVGEGT, per germline. This CDR3 region has 17 residues. J was trimmed by 2 bases and V by 2 bases; bases with no gene match: 9. This CDR3 is CASSYRLAGESPYEQYF. In DNA, the CDR3 is TGTGCCAGCAGTTACCGGCTAGCGGGAGAGTCCCCCTACGAGCAGTACTTC.

There are a few counts of this clone. J is TRBJ2-3 and V is TRBV24-1, with a weak D call TRBD2 (6 bases). The ends were cut back, 4 bases at V and 5 bases at J, with 9 bases in the middle. The CDR3 has 13 residues. Germline CDR1 and CDR2: KGHDR and SFDVKD. The CDR3 reads CATSDPGLDTQYF. The CDR3 coding sequence is TGTGCCACCAGTGACCCGGGACTAGATACGCAGTATTTT.

This sequence joins TRBV11-2 and TRBJ2-3; maybe TRBD2 (6 bases). The germline V and J ends were trimmed by 5 bases and 0 bases, with 12 bases remaining between them. The CDR3 is 15 amino acids. The germline gives CDR1 SGHAT, CDR2 FQNNGV. As DNA, the CDR3 is TGTGCCAGCAGCCCGATTAGCGGTAGCACAGATACGCAGTATTTT. As protein: CASSPISGSTDTQYF.

To note about this clone: Compared with germline, one end of the junction differs, possibly owing to a read error. The chain has TRBV19 and TRBJ1-4; D is ambiguous. The CDR3 sequence is 14 residues long. Germline V gives CDR1 LNHDA, CDR2 SQIVND (reference sequence). As DNA, the CDR3 is TGTGCCAGTAGTAAGAAGTTAACTAATGAAAAACTGCTTTTT. It translates to CASSKKLTNEKLLF.

The chain recombines TRBV12-3 or TRBV12-4 with TRBJ2-7; tentatively, D is TRBD1 (6 bases). Trimming removed 7 bases from V and 2 bases from J, with 12 bases in between. This CDR3 is 13 amino acids long. CDR3 sequence (DNA): TGTGCCAGCACCCTGGGGGCCACCTACGAGCAGTACTTC. Its translation is CASTLGATYEQYF.

The CDR3 DNA reads as TGTGCCAGCAGGAGACAGGGGCGGGATGAGCAGTTCTTC. As protein: CASRRQGRDEQFF. The chain carries TRBV11-2 and TRBJ2-1; TRBD1 agrees at 8 bases. V gave up 6 bases and J gave up 8 bases; unmatched junction bases: 6. CDR1 SGHAT and CDR2 FQNNGV come from the germline V gene. The CDR3 extends over 13 amino acids. The whole variable domain, remainder taken from reference TRBV11-2 and TRBJ2-1, is EAGVAQSPRYKIIEKRQSVAFWCNPISGHATLYWYQQILGQGPKLLIQFQNNGVVDDSQLPKDRFSAERLKGVDSTLKIQPAKLEDSAVYLCASRRQGRDEQFFGPGTRLTVL.

V gene TRBV24-1 combines with J gene TRBJ2-1, with TRBD2 matching 8 bases. The CDR3 totals 17 residues. V lost 4 bases to trimming and J lost 3 bases; unmatched junction nucleotides: 10. Germline CDR1 reads KGHDR; CDR2 reads SFDVKD. This chain's CDR3 is CATSDRSGNLVYNEQFF. Written as DNA, the CDR3 is TGTGCCACCAGTGACCGTAGCGGGAATCTAGTCTACAATGAGCAGTTCTTC.

This clone has just a few counts. The chain joins TRBV6-6 to TRBJ1-2, with 11 bases that match TRBD1. The J segment lost 8 bases and the V segment lost 5 bases, leaving 7 bases of the junction unmatched. Germline assignment: CDR1 MNHNY and CDR2 SVGAGI (reference sequence). The CDR3 is made up of 14 amino acids. The DNA of the CDR3 is TGTGCCAGCAGTACTCGGACAGGGGGCGACGGCTACACCTTC. As protein: CASSTRTGGDGYTF.

The CDR3 bases are TGTGCCAGCAGCTCGGGACAGATCCAAGAGACCCAGTACTTC. Translating it yields CASSSGQIQETQYF. The V and J genes are TRBV28 and TRBJ2-5; 7 nucleotides agree with TRBD1. The CDR3 runs to 14 residues. Germline CDR1 MDHEN, CDR2 SYDVKM. V was pared by 6 bases and J by 1 base, with 5 bases of the junction left unmatched.

The rearrangement uses TRBV9 and TRBJ2-7; 16 nucleotides agree with TRBD2. The CDR3 is 15 amino acids. Germline V lookup: CDR1 SGDLS, CDR2 YYNGEE. Trimming removed 5 bases from V and 5 bases from J; junction bases left unmatched: 4. The CDR3 is CASSGGLAGGNEQYF. As DNA, the CDR3 is TGTGCCAGCAGTGGGGGACTAGCGGGAGGGAACGAGCAGTACTTC. The full variable domain, in which reference TRBV9 and TRBJ2-7 provide the parts outside the CDR3, is DSGVTQTPKHLITATGQRVTLRCSPRSGDLSVYWYQQSLDQGLQFLIQYYNGEERAKGNILERFSAQQFPDLHSELNLSSLELGDSALYFCASSGGLAGGNEQYFGPGTRLTVT.